The present TCR beta chain was sequenced within a study of early T cells in non-severe SARS-CoV-2 infection. This CDR3 comprises 14 residues. The ends lost 6 bases at V and 9 bases at J; junction bases unmatched: 9. Germline V lookup: CDR1 MNHEY, CDR2 SVGAGI. Individual cDNA molecules were tagged with unique molecular identifiers. TCRdb used MiXCR to reprocess the 5' RACE reads, holding one entry per CDR3 protein. The repertoire holds tens of thousands of distinct CDR3 sequences, approximately 12% seen once, with about 1.6% in the top ten. This receptor was obtained from an adult who was a healthcare worker with PCR-confirmed SARS-CoV-2 infection or an uninfected control (not recorded which). The chain employs TRBV6-5 and TRBJ2-4, with 9 bases fitting TRBD1. The specimen was whole blood. CDR3 sequence (DNA): TGTGCCAGCAGCCTGGGACAGGGTCGGGGCATTCAGTACTTC. Its protein is CASSLGQGRGIQYF.